Listed below are T cell receptor beta chains from one sample, sequenced in a study of T cell repertoires in cytomegalovirus infection. Via MiXCR, TCRdb re-called the reads, giving one row per CDR3 protein. The data show roughly 320,000 distinct CDR3 sequences, with 9.5% seen just once and approximately 4.5% held by the top ten. Sequenced: PBMCs. The receptor source for this set is a human donor in good health (CMV status not recorded). Some clones in this sample may be carry-over from other donors' samples. CDR3s include the opening cysteine and the closing phenylalanine or tryptophan. A D gene is named only where the DNA matches it firmly. Clone size, where shown, is once, few, many, or a class for clones that have expanded.

few,.,TRBJ1-1,TRBV25-1,TGTGCCAGCAGTGAAGGGGTCAGGGGAACTGAAGCTTTCTTT,CASSEGVRGTEAFF
.,TRBD1,TRBJ1-2,TRBV7-6,TGTGCCAGCAGCGCGGACAGGGCTCTCTATGGCTACACCTTC,CASSADRALYGYTF
.,TRBD2,TRBJ2-3,TRBV7-2,TGTGCCAGCAGCTTAGGGGGCGGGAGCCCAGATACGCAGTATTTT,CASSLGGGSPDTQYF
.,TRBD2,TRBJ2-3,TRBV19,TGTGCCAGTAGTATACAGCGGGGTTTACGGGGAGATACGCAGTATTTT,CASSIQRGLRGDTQYF
.,.,TRBJ1-4,TRBV19,TGTGCCAGTAGTAATCCGCGGGGGCTGGCTTTAGAAAAACTGTTTTTT,CASSNPRGLALEKLFF
few,TRBD2,TRBJ2-3,TRBV19,TGTGCCAGTAGTACGACTAGCGGGAGCACAGATACGCAGTATTTT,CASSTTSGSTDTQYF
many,.,TRBJ1-1,TRBV4-3,TGCGCCAGCAGCCAAGTACGGACATCAGAAGCTTTCTTT,CASSQVRTSEAFF
few,TRBD1,TRBJ1-2,TRBV5-1,TGCGCCAGCAGCCCGGACAGGAGATCGGGTGGCTACACCTTC,CASSPDRRSGGYTF
.,TRBD2,TRBJ2-3,TRBV7-8,TGTGCCAGCAGCTTTTTCACTAGCGGTATACCGGGCGTCACAGATACGCAGTATTTT,CASSFFTSGIPGVTDTQYF
.,.,TRBJ1-4,TRBV12-3/TRBV12-4,TGTGCCAGCAGACACCTACTCAGGGTCGAGGAAAAACTGTTTTTT,CASRHLLRVEEKLFF
many,.,TRBJ2-7,TRBV10-2,TGCGCCAGCAGTGACGGCGGGGCCTCCTCCTACGAGCAGTACTTC,CASSDGGASSYEQYF
.,TRBD1,TRBJ1-3,TRBV12-3/TRBV12-4,TGTGCCAGTAGAAGGGGGCCAAGAAACACCATATATTTT,CASRRGPRNTIYF
few,TRBD1,TRBJ1-1,TRBV19,TGTGCCAGTAGCCGGGACAGGGGGCTTGACACTGAAGCTTTCTTT,CASSRDRGLDTEAFF
few,.,TRBJ2-1,TRBV6-2/TRBV6-3,TGTGCCAGCAGACCAGGGGGGGGGAATGAGCAGTTCTTC,CASRPGGGNEQFF
.,.,TRBJ2-5,TRBV11-2,TGTGCCAGCAGCTTAGAGATGGGGCTGGAGACCCAGTACTTC,CASSLEMGLETQYF
.,TRBD1,TRBJ2-1,TRBV20-1,TGCAGTGCTCGGACAGGGAGGTACAATGAGCAGTTCTTC,CSARTGRYNEQFF
.,TRBD2,TRBJ2-3,TRBV6-2/TRBV6-3,TGTGCCAGCAGTTACCTAGGGCGGGAGAATACGCAGTATTTT,CASSYLGRENTQYF
many,TRBD2,TRBJ2-5,TRBV12-3/TRBV12-4,TGTGCCAGCAGTTGGACTAGCGGGGGGGCCGGGCAAGAGACCCAGTACTTC,CASSWTSGGAGQETQYF
many,.,TRBJ1-2,TRBV7-9,TGTGCCAGCAGCCCGGGGCTCTATGGCTACACCTTC,CASSPGLYGYTF
.,.,TRBJ2-5,TRBV7-6,TGTGCCAGCAGCTTCGGGAGTGAAGAGACCCAGTACTTC,CASSFGSEETQYF
.,.,TRBJ1-5,TRBV19,TGTGCCAGTACTATGACCGGTAGCAATCAGCCCCAGCATTTT,CASTMTGSNQPQHF
.,TRBD1,TRBJ2-7,TRBV4-2,TGTGCCAGCAGCCAAGAGGGACAGGGCCGCTACGAGCAGTACTTC,CASSQEGQGRYEQYF
many,.,TRBJ1-6,TRBV7-6,TGTGCCAGCAGCCCCGCAGGAGGGGCTCAGGCACCCCTCCACTTT,CASSPAGGAQAPLHF
many,.,TRBJ2-3,TRBV6-1,TGTGCCAGCAGGACACAGGGTCGGACAGATACGCAGTATTTT,CASRTQGRTDTQYF
.,TRBD1,TRBJ2-5,TRBV4-1,TGTGCCAGCAGCCAAGACCCGGACAGGGAAGAGACCCAGTACTTC,CASSQDPDREETQYF
many,.,TRBJ2-2,TRBV19,TGTGCCAGTAGAACCTTGGGACTGGACACCGGGGAGCTGTTTTTT,CASRTLGLDTGELFF
many,.,TRBJ1-2,TRBV3-1,TGTGCCAGCAGCCCAAGCCTACGGACAGTCGATGGCTACACCTTC,CASSPSLRTVDGYTF
.,.,TRBJ2-7,TRBV6-6,TGTGCCAGCAGGGACCTAACCCCAGGGTACGAGCAGTACTTC,CASRDLTPGYEQYF
few,TRBD1,TRBJ2-1,TRBV12-3/TRBV12-4,TGTGCCAGCAGTCCGAGGACAGGGTTCTACAATGAGCAGTTCTTC,CASSPRTGFYNEQFF
.,TRBD2,TRBJ2-1,TRBV7-3,TGTGCCAGCAGCTCCCATCTCCTGACTAGCAATACCGACAATGAGCAGTTCTTC,CASSSHLLTSNTDNEQFF
many,.,TRBJ2-2,TRBV7-3,TGTGCCAGCAGCCCTGGCCGGTTGGGTTACACCGGGGAGCTGTTTTTT,CASSPGRLGYTGELFF
few,.,TRBJ2-7,TRBV7-9,TGTGCCAGCAGCACCCCGAACAAGCAATCCTACGAGCAGTACTTC,CASSTPNKQSYEQYF
.,.,TRBJ2-7,TRBV27,TGTGCCAATTCTCGGGGCCCTCTTTATCCCTCCTACGAGCAGTACTTC,CANSRGPLYPSYEQYF
.,.,TRBJ2-5,TRBV11-2,TGTGCCAGCAGCTTCTTGACAGGCCAACAAGAGACCCAGTACTTC,CASSFLTGQQETQYF
.,TRBD1,TRBJ2-7,TRBV7-3,TGTGCCAGCAGCTCACAGGGGGGTAGCTCCTACGAGCAGTACTTC,CASSSQGGSSYEQYF
.,.,TRBJ1-4,TRBV7-2,TGTGCCAGCAGCTTGGGGCGGTTGGATAATGAAAAACTGTTTTTT,CASSLGRLDNEKLFF
many,TRBD2,TRBJ2-7,TRBV7-2,TGTGCCAGCAGCTTAGGGGGGGGACTCTCCTACGAGCAGTACTTC,CASSLGGGLSYEQYF
many,TRBD1,TRBJ1-4,TRBV7-2,TGTGCCAGCAGTTCGGCAGGGGGCAGGGGTGAAAAACTGTTTTTT,CASSSAGGRGEKLFF
many,TRBD1,TRBJ1-2,TRBV7-2,TGTGCCAGCAGCTCTCAGGGGACAGGGGGCTATGGCTACACCTTC,CASSSQGTGGYGYTF
few,TRBD1,TRBJ2-1,TRBV9,TGTGCCAGCAGCGTAGCGGGACAGAACAATGAGCAGTTCTTC,CASSVAGQNNEQFF
few,TRBD1,TRBJ2-1,TRBV7-2,TGTGCCAGCAGCCTCTACCGGACAGGGCAGCAGTTCTTC,CASSLYRTGQQFF
.,.,TRBJ2-6,TRBV3-1,TGTGCCAGCAGCCAACGGACCTCTGGGGCCAACGTCCTGACTTTC,CASSQRTSGANVLTF
few,.,TRBJ1-1,TRBV4-1,TGCGCCAGCAGCCAAGAAGGCAGGGGGAACACTGAAGCTTTCTTT,CASSQEGRGNTEAFF
many,.,TRBJ1-2,TRBV7-3,TGTGCCAGCAGCCCCTTAGGGGGATCCCTGGGAGGCTACACCTTC,CASSPLGGSLGGYTF
many,TRBD1,TRBJ2-5,TRBV7-8,TGTGCCAGCAGCCCTAGGACAGGGCTACGGTGGGAGACCCAGTACTTC,CASSPRTGLRWETQYF
.,.,TRBJ2-7,TRBV11-3,TGTGCCAGCAGCTTAGATAATACGCCGGTCTACGAGCAGTACTTC,CASSLDNTPVYEQYF
few,TRBD1,TRBJ2-5,TRBV7-9,TGTGCCAGCAGCAGGACAGGCACCGGGGTCTCGCAAGAGACCCAGTACTTC,CASSRTGTGVSQETQYF
few,.,TRBJ1-1,TRBV6-6,TGTGCCAGCAGCCCCCGGGCAGGGGATGCAGCTTTCTTT,CASSPRAGDAAFF
few,.,TRBJ1-1,TRBV5-8,TGTGCCAGCAGCTGGGACACCTTGAACACTGAAGCTTTCTTT,CASSWDTLNTEAFF
many,TRBD1,TRBJ1-2,TRBV7-2,TGTGCCAGCAGCCCGGGACAGGTCCAATATGGCTACACCTTC,CASSPGQVQYGYTF
many,.,TRBJ2-4,TRBV12-3/TRBV12-4,TGTGCCAGCACCCATAAAGGCGGCCCAAACATTCAGTACTTC,CASTHKGGPNIQYF
.,.,TRBJ2-7,TRBV19,TGTGCCAGTAGCCATTCCTCCCGCTCCTACGAGCAGTACTTC,CASSHSSRSYEQYF
few,TRBD2,TRBJ2-3,TRBV7-3,TGTGCCAGCAGCTTATGTTGTATGAGCGGGGGGCCTCTAGACTACACAGATACGCAGTATTTT,CASSLCCMSGGPLDYTDTQYF
.,.,TRBJ2-5,TRBV5-6,TGTGCCAGCAGCTTGGGGGTAAGACAAGAGACCCAGTACTTC,CASSLGVRQETQYF
.,TRBD1,TRBJ2-3,TRBV20-1,TGCAGTGCTAGAATGGGGGGACAGGGTGAGAGGTCAGATACGCAGTATTTT,CSARMGGQGERSDTQYF
.,TRBD2,TRBJ2-7,TRBV11-2,TGTGCCAGCAGCCCCGGGACTACCAGCTACGAGCAGTACTTC,CASSPGTTSYEQYF
.,.,TRBJ1-2,TRBV2,TGTGCCAGCAGAAGGGGGAAAGACTATGGCTACACCTTC,CASRRGKDYGYTF
few,TRBD1,TRBJ1-1,TRBV6-2/TRBV6-3,TGTGCCAGCAGTGGATTACCGGGACAGGGCACCACTGAAGCTTTCTTT,CASSGLPGQGTTEAFF
.,TRBD2,TRBJ2-1,TRBV9,TGTGCCAGCAGCGACTCTAGGGGACTAGCGTACAAGGAGCAGTTCTTC,CASSDSRGLAYKEQFF